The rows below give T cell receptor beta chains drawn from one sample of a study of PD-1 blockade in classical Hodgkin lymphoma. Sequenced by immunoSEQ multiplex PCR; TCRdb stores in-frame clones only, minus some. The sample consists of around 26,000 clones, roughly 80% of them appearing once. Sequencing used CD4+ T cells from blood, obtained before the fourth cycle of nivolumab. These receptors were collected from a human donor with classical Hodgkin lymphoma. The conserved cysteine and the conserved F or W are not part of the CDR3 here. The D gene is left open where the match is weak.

cdr3_aa: ASSLGQGETEAF
j_call: TRBJ1-1
v_call: TRBV5-8
d_call: TRBD1

cdr3_aa: AWSDSENIQY
j_call: TRBJ2-4
v_call: TRBV30
d_call: NA

cdr3_aa: ASAPGQGAHEQY
j_call: TRBJ2-7
v_call: TRBV19
d_call: TRBD1

cdr3_aa: ASSSLSQPQH
j_call: TRBJ1-5
v_call: TRBV7-9
d_call: NA

cdr3_aa: ASSFQENTEAF
j_call: TRBJ1-1
v_call: TRBV11-3
d_call: NA

cdr3_aa: ASSADSNYGYT
j_call: TRBJ1-2
v_call: TRBV2
d_call: NA

cdr3_aa: ASSLSGTLNTEAF
j_call: TRBJ1-1
v_call: TRBV5-1
d_call: NA

cdr3_aa: ASSPTAQGGPFTQPQH
j_call: TRBJ1-5
v_call: TRBV18
d_call: TRBD1

cdr3_aa: ASSYSGQGSDEQF
j_call: TRBJ2-1
v_call: TRBV6-5
d_call: TRBD1

cdr3_aa: ASSIRADFNEKLF
j_call: TRBJ1-4
v_call: TRBV19
d_call: NA

cdr3_aa: ASSDPGGSNEQF
j_call: TRBJ2-1
v_call: TRBV6-4
d_call: NA

cdr3_aa: ASVGTGDTEAF
j_call: TRBJ1-1
v_call: TRBV28
d_call: TRBD1

cdr3_aa: ASSLLRGWNYGYT
j_call: TRBJ1-2
v_call: TRBV14
d_call: NA

cdr3_aa: ASSVDRGNTIY
j_call: TRBJ1-3
v_call: TRBV5-6
d_call: NA

cdr3_aa: ASSQGVALYNSPLH
j_call: TRBJ1-6
v_call: TRBV4-3
d_call: NA

cdr3_aa: ASSGLAGGTETGELF
j_call: TRBJ2-2
v_call: TRBV6-1
d_call: TRBD2

cdr3_aa: ASFWTSGVNTDTQY
j_call: TRBJ2-3
v_call: TRBV2
d_call: TRBD2

cdr3_aa: ASSIVGVREQF
j_call: TRBJ2-1
v_call: TRBV19
d_call: NA

cdr3_aa: ASSSTGSQTGELF
j_call: TRBJ2-2
v_call: TRBV5-1
d_call: NA

cdr3_aa: ASSPSLGSGAPYEQY
j_call: TRBJ2-7
v_call: TRBV27
d_call: TRBD2

cdr3_aa: ASSLGTGGGEKLF
j_call: TRBJ1-4
v_call: TRBV7-9
d_call: TRBD1

cdr3_aa: ASSPGGMNTGELF
j_call: TRBJ2-2
v_call: TRBV7-3
d_call: TRBD2

cdr3_aa: ASSLGRALVDTEAF
j_call: TRBJ1-1
v_call: TRBV11-2
d_call: NA

cdr3_aa: ASSPQGDNQPQH
j_call: TRBJ1-5
v_call: TRBV5-1
d_call: TRBD1

cdr3_aa: AGRELVNTEAF
j_call: TRBJ1-1
v_call: TRBV18
d_call: NA

cdr3_aa: ASSFRGRGETQY
j_call: TRBJ2-5
v_call: TRBV7-2
d_call: TRBD1

cdr3_aa: ASSSGQGQSPLH
j_call: TRBJ1-6
v_call: TRBV5-1
d_call: TRBD1

cdr3_aa: ASSPQTGEGYEQY
j_call: TRBJ2-7
v_call: TRBV11-3
d_call: NA

cdr3_aa: ASARQAEQY
j_call: TRBJ2-7
v_call: TRBV6-6
d_call: NA

cdr3_aa: ASSLVKGPSGYT
j_call: TRBJ1-2
v_call: TRBV7-2
d_call: NA

cdr3_aa: ASSTPPGGGSAYEQY
j_call: TRBJ2-7
v_call: TRBV7-8
d_call: NA

cdr3_aa: ASSPGSLGPNVLT
j_call: TRBJ2-6
v_call: TRBV9
d_call: NA

cdr3_aa: AISSGTGKETQY
j_call: TRBJ2-5
v_call: TRBV10-3
d_call: TRBD1

cdr3_aa: ASSPQGRGTNSPLH
j_call: TRBJ1-6
v_call: TRBV7-6
d_call: TRBD1

cdr3_aa: ASLSGQGAGGNQPQH
j_call: TRBJ1-5
v_call: TRBV19
d_call: TRBD1

cdr3_aa: ATGKVGGGSPLH
j_call: TRBJ1-6
v_call: TRBV15
d_call: NA